The 11 T cell receptor beta chains reported below all come from one sample, sequenced in a study of breast tumors, draining lymph nodes, adjacent tissues. Breast cancer patients provided tissue from their axillary draining lymph nodes. TCRdb ran MiXCR on the multiplex PCR reads and lists one entry per CDR3 protein. The sample carries 150,000 to 200,000 distinct CDR3 sequences, roughly a third recorded once. The specimen was axillary lymph node tissue. These receptors all come from a female donor with breast cancer. Some clones in this sample may be carry-over from other donors' samples.

Remarks on this clonotype: A clone one base away is much larger, so this may be a read error. CDR3 in DNA: TGTGCCAGCAGTTTCGGTCGTATCTCCAGCCAAGAGACCCAGTACTTC. This codes for CASSFGRISSQETQYF. V usage is TRBV12-3 or TRBV12-4 and J usage is TRBJ2-5; no clear D gene. Deletions cut 3 bases from V and 1 base from J, with 15 bases between. The CDR3 totals 16 residues.

The chain joins TRBV5-1 to TRBJ2-1; 13 bases map to TRBD2. Germline V gives CDR1 SGHRS, CDR2 YFSETQ. The junction had 6 bases not matched to a gene; V was cut back by 4 bases and J by 8 bases. The CDR3 consists of 15 residues. The CDR3: CASSPGTSGAYEQFF. In DNA form, the CDR3 reads TGCGCCAGCAGCCCTGGGACTAGCGGGGCTTATGAGCAGTTCTTC.

As for this clonotype: Germline is not matched at one junction end, which may reflect a read error. The V call is TRBV2, the J call TRBJ1-4; 7 nucleotides match TRBD1. There are 17 residues in the CDR3. Germline CDR1 and CDR2: SNHLY and FYNNEI. CDR3 residues: CASTRQGNPATNEKLFF. The CDR3 nucleotides are TGTGCCAGCACCCGACAGGGTAACCCCGCAACTAATGAAAAACTGTTCTTT.

This clonotype was counted only a few times. The chain combines TRBV6-1 with TRBJ1-2; TRBD1 is a possible D gene (5 bases). In germline, CDR1 is MNHNS, CDR2 SASEGT. The CDR3 is made up of 13 amino acids. Trimming stripped 8 bases from V and 4 bases from J, with 14 bases between. CDR3 nucleotide sequence: TGTGCCAGCCAGACAGCGGTGAGCTATGGCTACACCTTC. Translating it yields CASQTAVSYGYTF.

The chain employs TRBV7-8 and TRBJ2-1; 8 nucleotides match TRBD2. The CDR3 loop spans 15 amino acids. V dropped 0 bases and J dropped 3; count of bases not matched to a gene: 1. Germline V gene data show CDR1 as SGHVS and CDR2 as FQNEAQ. The CDR3 here is CASSLASGDYNEQFF. The CDR3 DNA is TGTGCCAGCAGCTTAGCTAGCGGGGACTACAATGAGCAGTTCTTC. Combining the CDR3 with reference TRBV7-8 and TRBJ2-1 gives the whole variable domain GAGVSQSPRYKVAKRGQDVALRCDPISGHVSLFWYQQALGQGPEFLTYFQNEAQLDKSGLPSDRFFAERPEGSVSTLKIQRTQQEDSAVYLCASSLASGDYNEQFFGPGTRLTVL.

Note on this clonotype: With a much larger clone just one base away, this may be a read error. The chain uses TRBV18 and TRBJ2-5; no definite D call. Germline values: CDR1 KGHSH, CDR2 LQKENI. CDR3 length equals 13 residues. The CDR3 loop is CASSPGSIETRYF. In nucleotides, the CDR3 is TGTGCCAGCTCACCTGGTTCCATCGAGACCCGGTACTTC. The variable domain in full, completed from reference TRBV18 and TRBJ2-5, reads NAGVMQNPRHLVRRRGQEARLRCSPMKGHSHVYWYRQLPEEGLKFMVYLQKENIIDESGMPKERFSAEFPKEGPSILRIQQVVRGDSAAYFCASSPGSIETRYFGPGTRLLVL.

This clonotype was seen only a few times. The CDR3 region has the DNA TGTGCCAGCAGTTTCTCTCTTCGCGGGAGGGCCCGGAACACCGGGGAGCTGTTTTTT. Amino acid sequence: CASSFSLRGRARNTGELFF. This rearrangement joins TRBV28 to TRBJ2-2; 9 bases are a match to TRBD2. Trimming cost V 3 bases and J 1 base; bases outside gene matches: 12. Germline V lookup: CDR1 MDHEN, CDR2 SYDVKM. This CDR3 has 19 amino acids.

This clonotype has a count of ten or more. This chain connects TRBV4-2 to TRBJ1-2; D is unresolved. The germline gives CDR1 LGHNA, CDR2 YNFKEQ. V lost 4 bases, J lost 7 bases, and 16 bases lay in between. The CDR3 loop spans 14 amino acids. The CDR3 protein is CASSRYTGASGYTF. The CDR3 DNA reads TGTGCCAGCAGCCGCTACACGGGTGCGTCTGGCTACACCTTC.

For this clonotype: With a much larger clone just one base away, this may be a read error. This rearrangement joins TRBV7-9 to TRBJ2-1; 10 bases fit TRBD2. The CDR3 has 15 residues. Germline V CDR1 and CDR2: SEHNR, FQNEAQ (reference sequence). CDR3 bases: TGTGCCAGCAGCCCAAGGGGACTAGCGAGGAATGAGCAGCTCTTC. Residues: CASSPRGLARNEQLF.

This clonotype has a count of ten or more. V and J are TRBV2 and TRBJ2-7; 9 bases agree with TRBD2. Per germline, CDR1 SNHLY and CDR2 FYNNEI. V was pared by 1 base and J by 4 bases, with 2 bases of the junction left unmatched. The CDR3 has 14 residues. The chain's CDR3 is CASSEGGGAYEQYF. CDR3 sequence (DNA): TGTGCCAGCAGTGAAGGCGGGGGGGCTTACGAGCAGTACTTC.

This clonotype has just a few counts. The rearrangement joins TRBV27 to TRBJ2-7, with TRBD2 identical over 12 bases. Germline loops: CDR1 MNHEY, CDR2 SMNVEV (reference sequence). The CDR3 runs 13 residues. V lost 7 bases, J lost 4 bases, and 2 bases stayed unmatched. CDR3 nucleotide sequence: TGTGCCAGCATTGGACTAGCGGGGTACGAGCAGTACTTC. Translated: CASIGLAGYEQYF.